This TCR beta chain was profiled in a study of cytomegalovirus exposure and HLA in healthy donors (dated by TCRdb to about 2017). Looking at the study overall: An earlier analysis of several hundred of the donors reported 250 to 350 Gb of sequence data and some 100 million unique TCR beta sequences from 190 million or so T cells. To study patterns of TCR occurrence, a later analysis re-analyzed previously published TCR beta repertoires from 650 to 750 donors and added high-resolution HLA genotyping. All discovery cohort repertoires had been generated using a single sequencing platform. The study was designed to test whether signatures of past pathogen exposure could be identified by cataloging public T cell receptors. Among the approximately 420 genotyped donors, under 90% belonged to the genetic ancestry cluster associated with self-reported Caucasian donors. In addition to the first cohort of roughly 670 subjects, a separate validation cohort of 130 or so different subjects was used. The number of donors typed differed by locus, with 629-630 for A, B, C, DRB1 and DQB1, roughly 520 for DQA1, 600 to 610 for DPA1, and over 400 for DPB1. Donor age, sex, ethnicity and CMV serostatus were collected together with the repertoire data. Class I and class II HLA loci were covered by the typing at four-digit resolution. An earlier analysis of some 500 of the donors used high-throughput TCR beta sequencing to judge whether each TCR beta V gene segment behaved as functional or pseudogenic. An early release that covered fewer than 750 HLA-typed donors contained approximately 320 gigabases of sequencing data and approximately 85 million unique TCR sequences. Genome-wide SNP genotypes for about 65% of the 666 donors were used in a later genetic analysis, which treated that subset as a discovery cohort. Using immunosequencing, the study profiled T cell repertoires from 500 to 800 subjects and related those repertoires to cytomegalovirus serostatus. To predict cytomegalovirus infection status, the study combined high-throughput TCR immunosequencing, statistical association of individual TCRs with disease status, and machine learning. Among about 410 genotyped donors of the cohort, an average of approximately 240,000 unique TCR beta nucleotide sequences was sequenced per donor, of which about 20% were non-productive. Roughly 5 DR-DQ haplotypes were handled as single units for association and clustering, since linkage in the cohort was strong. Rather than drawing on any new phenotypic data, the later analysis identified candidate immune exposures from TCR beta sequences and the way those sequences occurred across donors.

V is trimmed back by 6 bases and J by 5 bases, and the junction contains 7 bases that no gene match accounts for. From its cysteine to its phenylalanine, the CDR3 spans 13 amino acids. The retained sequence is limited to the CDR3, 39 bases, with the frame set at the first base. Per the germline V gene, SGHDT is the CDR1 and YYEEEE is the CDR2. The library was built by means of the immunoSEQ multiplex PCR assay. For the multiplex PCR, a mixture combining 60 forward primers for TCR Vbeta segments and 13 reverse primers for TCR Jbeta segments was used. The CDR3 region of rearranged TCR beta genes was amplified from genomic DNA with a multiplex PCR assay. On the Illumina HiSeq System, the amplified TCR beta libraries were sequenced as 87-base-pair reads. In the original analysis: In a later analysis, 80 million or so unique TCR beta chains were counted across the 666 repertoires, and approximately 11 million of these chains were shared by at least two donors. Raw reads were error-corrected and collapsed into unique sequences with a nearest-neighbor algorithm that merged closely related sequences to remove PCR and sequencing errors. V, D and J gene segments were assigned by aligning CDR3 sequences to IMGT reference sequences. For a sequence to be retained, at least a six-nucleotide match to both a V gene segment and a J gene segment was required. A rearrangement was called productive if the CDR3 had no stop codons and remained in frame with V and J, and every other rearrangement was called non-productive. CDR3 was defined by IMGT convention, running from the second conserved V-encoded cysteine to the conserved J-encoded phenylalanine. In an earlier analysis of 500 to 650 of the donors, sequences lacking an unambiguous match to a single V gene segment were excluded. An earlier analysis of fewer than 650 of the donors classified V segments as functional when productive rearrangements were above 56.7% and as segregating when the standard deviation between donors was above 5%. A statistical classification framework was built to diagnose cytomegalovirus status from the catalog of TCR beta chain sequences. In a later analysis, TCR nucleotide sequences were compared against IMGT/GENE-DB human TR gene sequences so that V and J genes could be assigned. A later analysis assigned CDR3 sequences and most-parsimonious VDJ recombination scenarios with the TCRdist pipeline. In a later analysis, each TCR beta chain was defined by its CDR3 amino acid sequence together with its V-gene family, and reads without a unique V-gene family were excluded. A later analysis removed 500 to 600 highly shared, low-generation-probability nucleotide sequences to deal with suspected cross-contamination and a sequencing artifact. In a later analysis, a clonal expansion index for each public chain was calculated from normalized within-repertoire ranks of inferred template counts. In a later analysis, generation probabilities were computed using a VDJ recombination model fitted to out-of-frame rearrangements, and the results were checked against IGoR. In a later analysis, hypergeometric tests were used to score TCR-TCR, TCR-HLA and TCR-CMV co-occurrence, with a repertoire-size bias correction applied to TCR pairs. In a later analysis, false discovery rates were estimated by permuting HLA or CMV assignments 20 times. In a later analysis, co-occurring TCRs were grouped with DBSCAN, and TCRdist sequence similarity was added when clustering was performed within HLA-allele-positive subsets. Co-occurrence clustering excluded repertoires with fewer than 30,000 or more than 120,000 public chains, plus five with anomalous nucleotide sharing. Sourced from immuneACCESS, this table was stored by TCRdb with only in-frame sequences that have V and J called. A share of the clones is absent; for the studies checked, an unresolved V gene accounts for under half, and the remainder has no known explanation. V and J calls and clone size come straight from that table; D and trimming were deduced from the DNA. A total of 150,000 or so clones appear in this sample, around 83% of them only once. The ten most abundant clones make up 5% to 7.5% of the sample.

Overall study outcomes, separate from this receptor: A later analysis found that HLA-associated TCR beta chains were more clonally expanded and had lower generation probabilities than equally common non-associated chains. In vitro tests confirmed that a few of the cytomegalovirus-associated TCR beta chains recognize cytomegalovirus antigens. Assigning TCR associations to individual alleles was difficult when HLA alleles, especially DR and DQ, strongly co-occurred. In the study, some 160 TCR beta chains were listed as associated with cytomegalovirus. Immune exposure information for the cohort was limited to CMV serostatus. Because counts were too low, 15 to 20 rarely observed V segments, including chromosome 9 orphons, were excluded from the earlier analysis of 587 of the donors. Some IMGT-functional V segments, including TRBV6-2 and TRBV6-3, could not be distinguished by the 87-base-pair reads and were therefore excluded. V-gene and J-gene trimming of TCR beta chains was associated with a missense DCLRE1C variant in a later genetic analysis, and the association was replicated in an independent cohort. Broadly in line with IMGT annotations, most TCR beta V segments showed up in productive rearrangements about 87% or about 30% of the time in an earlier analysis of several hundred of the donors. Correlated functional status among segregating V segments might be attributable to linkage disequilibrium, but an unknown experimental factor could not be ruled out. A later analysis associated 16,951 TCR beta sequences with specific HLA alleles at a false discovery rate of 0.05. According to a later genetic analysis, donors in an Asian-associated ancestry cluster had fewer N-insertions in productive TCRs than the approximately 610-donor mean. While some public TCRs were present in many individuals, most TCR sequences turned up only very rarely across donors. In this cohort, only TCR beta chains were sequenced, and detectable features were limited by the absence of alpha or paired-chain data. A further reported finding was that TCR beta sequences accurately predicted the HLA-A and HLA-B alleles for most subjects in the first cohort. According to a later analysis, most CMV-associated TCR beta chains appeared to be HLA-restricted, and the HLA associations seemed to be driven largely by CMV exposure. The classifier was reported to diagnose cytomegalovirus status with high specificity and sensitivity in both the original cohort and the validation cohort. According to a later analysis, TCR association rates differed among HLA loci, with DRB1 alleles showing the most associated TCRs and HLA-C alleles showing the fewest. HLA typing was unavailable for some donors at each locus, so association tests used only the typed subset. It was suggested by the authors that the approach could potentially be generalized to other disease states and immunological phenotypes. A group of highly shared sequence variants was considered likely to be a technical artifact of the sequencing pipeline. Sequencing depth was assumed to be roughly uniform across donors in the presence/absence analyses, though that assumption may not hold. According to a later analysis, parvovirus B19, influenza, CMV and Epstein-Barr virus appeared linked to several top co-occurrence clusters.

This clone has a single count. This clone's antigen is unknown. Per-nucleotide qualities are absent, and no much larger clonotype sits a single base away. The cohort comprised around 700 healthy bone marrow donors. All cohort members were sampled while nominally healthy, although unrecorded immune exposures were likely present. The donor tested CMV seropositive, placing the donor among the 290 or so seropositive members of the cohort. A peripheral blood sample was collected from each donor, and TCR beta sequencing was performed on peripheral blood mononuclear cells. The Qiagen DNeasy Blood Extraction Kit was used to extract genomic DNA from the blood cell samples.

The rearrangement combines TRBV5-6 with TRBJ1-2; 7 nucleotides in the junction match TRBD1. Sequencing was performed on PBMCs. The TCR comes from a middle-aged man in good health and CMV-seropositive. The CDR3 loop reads CASKVDRVYGYTF. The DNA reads TGTGCCAGCAAAGTAGACAGGGTGTATGGCTACACCTTC.